The 17 T cell receptor beta chains reported below all come from one sample, sequenced in a study of blood T cell repertoires in COVID-19. Assay: immunoSEQ multiplex PCR; the TCRdb copy retains only in-frame clones and omits some. The sample consists of about 300,000 clones, around 90% of them appearing once. Sequencing was performed on peripheral blood. These receptors originate from a man between 18 and 35 years old who had recovered from COVID-19.

The CDR3 DNA is TGTGCCAGCAGCTTAGGGCTGGCCCAGGGAGGGTATGGCTACACCTTC. This encodes CASSLGLAQGGYGYTF. The chain joins TRBV7-9 to TRBJ1-2, with TRBD1 as a possible D gene (5 bases). Germline lookup yields CDR1 SEHNR and CDR2 FQNEAQ (reference sequence). This CDR3 has 16 amino acids. The V and J ends lost 1 base and 5 bases respectively, with 17 bases between them.

This sequence joins TRBV7-2 and TRBJ1-1, with D perhaps matching TRBD1 (5 bases). Deletions cut 5 bases from V and 5 bases from J, with 15 bases between. This CDR3 contains 14 residues. The germline CDR1 and CDR2 sequences are SGHTA and FQGNSA. The CDR3: CASSPHQGRTEAFF. The CDR3 bases are TGTGCCAGCAGCCCCCACCAGGGTAGGACTGAAGCTTTCTTT.

The chain couples TRBV5-6 to TRBJ1-1; 7 positions agree with TRBD1. The length of the CDR3 is 13 residues. Trimming took 4 bases from V and 10 from J; bases not matched to a gene: 10. The germline gives CDR1 SGHDT, CDR2 YYEEEE. In DNA, the CDR3 is TGTGCCAGCAGCCCGGGGAACAGGGGTTTAGCTTTCTTT. The encoded protein is CASSPGNRGLAFF.

The chain combines TRBV18 with TRBJ1-6; TRBD1 might be the D (6 bases). Trimming left V 2 bases short and J 7 bases short, with 12 bases between. There are 15 residues in the CDR3. CDR1 KGHSH and CDR2 LQKENI come from the germline V gene. The CDR3: CASSPGRTENSPLHF. In nucleotides, the CDR3 is TGTGCCAGCTCACCAGGAAGGACAGAGAATTCACCCCTCCACTTT.

V and J are TRBV19 and TRBJ2-7; D is undetermined. Per the germline V gene, CDR1 is LNHDA and CDR2 is SQIVND (reference sequence). Trimming took 5 bases from V and 3 from J, leaving 11 bases between them. The CDR3 has 13 amino acids. For the CDR3, the DNA is TGTGCCAGTAGTGCAAGAGCCCTCTACGAGCAGTACTTC. Protein: CASSARALYEQYF.

The chain employs TRBV11-3 and TRBJ2-7; 7 bases match TRBD2. The junction had 6 bases not matched to a gene; V was cut back by 1 base and J by 0 bases. Germline CDR1 is SGHNT and CDR2 is YENEEA. This CDR3 contains 16 residues. Written as DNA, the CDR3 is TGTGCCAGCAGCTTAGGTGGCCGGGAGGCCTCCTACGAGCAGTACTTC. Its translation is CASSLGGREASYEQYF.

The chain is built from TRBV27 and TRBJ2-5; 15 bases align to TRBD2. The CDR3 length is 17 residues. From germline, CDR1 is MNHEY and CDR2 SMNVEV (reference sequence). J lost 7 bases, V lost 8 bases, and 14 bases had no gene match. CDR3 nucleotide sequence: TGTGCCAGCGCCACCGGGACTAGCGGGGGGCTCCGGGGGACCCAGTACTTC. This encodes CASATGTSGGLRGTQYF.

V usage is TRBV11-2 and J usage is TRBJ2-3, with unresolved D. Germline loops: CDR1 SGHAT, CDR2 FQNNGV. V was trimmed by 5 bases and J by 3 bases, leaving 6 bases between them. CDR3 length: 12 amino acids. The CDR3 is CASSLRTDTQYF. The CDR3 DNA follows: TGTGCCAGCAGCCTCAGGACAGATACGCAGTATTTT.

Here the CDR3 DNA reads TGTGCCAGCAGCTTACAGGGGGAGTGGAATTCACCCCTCCACTTT. Translation: CASSLQGEWNSPLHF. This chain uses TRBV7-9 with TRBJ1-6; 7 bases are a match to TRBD1. In germline, CDR1 is SEHNR, CDR2 FQNEAQ (reference sequence). The CDR3 consists of 15 residues. The junction had 5 bases not matched to a gene; V was cut back by 2 bases and J by 7 bases.

V usage is TRBV4-1 and J usage is TRBJ2-3; TRBD2 agrees at 11 bases. This CDR3 has 15 residues. The germline V gene encodes CDR1 MGHRA and CDR2 YSYEKL. V lost 4 bases to trimming and J lost 2 bases; unmatched junction nucleotides: 2. The CDR3 here is CASSRTSGLTDTQYF. CDR3 DNA sequence: TGCGCCAGCAGCCGGACTAGCGGGCTCACAGATACGCAGTATTTT.

The V and J genes are TRBV5-1 and TRBJ2-5; 7 nucleotides line up with TRBD2. CDR1 is SGHRS, CDR2 YFSETQ, per germline. CDR3 size: 14 residues. The J segment lost 2 bases and the V segment lost 4 bases, leaving 5 bases of the junction unmatched. CDR3 residues: CASSQTSTQETQYF. The CDR3 DNA reads TGCGCCAGCAGCCAGACTAGCACTCAAGAGACCCAGTACTTC.

The chain combines TRBV27 with TRBJ2-5; TRBD1 might be the D (6 bases). The CDR3 covers 13 residues. Germline-derived CDR1 and CDR2 are MNHEY and SMNVEV (reference sequence). Trimming cost V 6 bases and J 5 bases, with 13 bases left between them. CDR3 DNA: TGTGCCAGCAGGTCGACAGGTCGTGAGACCCAGTACTTC. Amino acid sequence: CASRSTGRETQYF.

This clone was seen only once. The CDR3, as DNA: TGTGCCAGCAGTGAGGGTCTAGTGAGTCCTCAGCAGTACTTC. Translation: CASSEGLVSPQQYF. The chain combines TRBV2 with TRBJ2-7; no definite D call. The ends were cut back, 3 bases at V and 8 bases at J, with 17 bases in the middle. The CDR3 extends over 14 amino acids. Germline V gives CDR1 SNHLY, CDR2 FYNNEI.

The V call is TRBV27, the J call TRBJ2-7, with TRBD2 identical over 12 bases. The CDR3 totals 16 residues. CDR1 is MNHEY, CDR2 SMNVEV, per germline (reference sequence). J lost 1 base, V lost 4 bases, and 5 bases had no gene match. CDR3 sequence (DNA): TGTGCCAGCAGTTCCCCGACTAGCGGGAGTTCCTACGAGCAGTACTTC. Its protein is CASSSPTSGSSYEQYF.

The chain uses TRBV4-2 and TRBJ1-6; possibly TRBD1 for D (6 bases). The CDR3 totals 15 residues. From germline, CDR1 is LGHNA and CDR2 YNFKEQ. Trimming pared 0 bases from V and 4 bases from J, leaving 7 bases between. The CDR3 DNA is TGTGCCAGCAGCCAAGACAGGGGATATAATTCACCCCTCCACTTT. This encodes CASSQDRGYNSPLHF.

This clone was seen only once. The chain employs TRBV6-5 and TRBJ1-1; D gene ambiguous. CDR1 and CDR2 from the germline V gene are MNHEY and SVGAGI. There are 16 residues in the CDR3. The V end was cut by 0 bases, the J end by 6 bases, with 17 bases between. Here the CDR3 DNA reads TGTGCCAGCAGTTACTCTACCCGGAGGACGCCAGCTGAAGCTTTCTTT. It encodes CASSYSTRRTPAEAFF.

The chain couples TRBV6-5 to TRBJ2-7; no clear D. The CDR3 has 12 amino acids. Germline CDR1 reads MNHEY; CDR2 reads SVGAGI. V was pared by 9 bases and J by 4 bases, with 13 bases between. This CDR3 reads CASSNSKYEQYF. The CDR3, as DNA: TGTGCCAGTAGCAACTCGAAATACGAGCAGTACTTC.